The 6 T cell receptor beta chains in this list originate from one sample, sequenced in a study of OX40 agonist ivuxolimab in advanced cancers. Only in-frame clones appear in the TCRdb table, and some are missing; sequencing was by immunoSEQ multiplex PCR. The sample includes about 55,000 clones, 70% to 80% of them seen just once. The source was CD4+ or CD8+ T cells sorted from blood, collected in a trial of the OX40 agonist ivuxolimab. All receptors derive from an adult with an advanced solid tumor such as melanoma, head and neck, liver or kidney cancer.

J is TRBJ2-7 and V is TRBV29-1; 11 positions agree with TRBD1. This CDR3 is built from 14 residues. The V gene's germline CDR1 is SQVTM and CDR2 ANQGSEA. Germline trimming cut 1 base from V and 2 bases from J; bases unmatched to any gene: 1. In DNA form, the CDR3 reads TGCAGCGTTGAAGGGGGACAGGGGGCCTACGAGCAGTACTTC. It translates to CSVEGGQGAYEQYF.

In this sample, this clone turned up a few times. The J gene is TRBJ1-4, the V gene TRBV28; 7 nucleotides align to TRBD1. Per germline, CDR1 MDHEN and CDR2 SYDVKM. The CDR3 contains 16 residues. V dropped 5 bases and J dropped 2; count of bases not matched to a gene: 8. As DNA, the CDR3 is TGTGCCAGCAGTCCGACAGGGAGGGGGACTAATGAAAAACTGTTTTTT. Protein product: CASSPTGRGTNEKLFF.

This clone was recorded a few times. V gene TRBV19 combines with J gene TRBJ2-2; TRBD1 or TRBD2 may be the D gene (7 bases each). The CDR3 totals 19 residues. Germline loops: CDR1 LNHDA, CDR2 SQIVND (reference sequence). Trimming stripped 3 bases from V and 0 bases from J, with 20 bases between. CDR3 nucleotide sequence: TGTGCCAGTAGTATTCGGGGGGCGACAGGGCGCGCGAACACCGGGGAGCTGTTTTTT. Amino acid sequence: CASSIRGATGRANTGELFF.

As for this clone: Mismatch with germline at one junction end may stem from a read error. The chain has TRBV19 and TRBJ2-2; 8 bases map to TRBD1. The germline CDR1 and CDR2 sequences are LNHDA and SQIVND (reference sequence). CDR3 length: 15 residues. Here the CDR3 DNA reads TGTGCCAGTAGTACTCAGGGGGCGAACACTGGGGAGCTGTTTTTT. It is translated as CASSTQGANTGELFF.

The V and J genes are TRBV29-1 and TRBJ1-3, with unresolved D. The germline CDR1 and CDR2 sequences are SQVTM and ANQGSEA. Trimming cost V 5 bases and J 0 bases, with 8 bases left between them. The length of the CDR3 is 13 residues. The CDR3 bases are TGCAGCGTTATAGTGGTCTCTGGAAACACCATATATTTT. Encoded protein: CSVIVVSGNTIYF. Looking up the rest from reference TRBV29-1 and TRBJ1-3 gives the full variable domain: SAVISQKPSRDICQRGTSLTIQCQVDSQVTMMFWYRQQPGQSLTLIATANQGSEATYESGFVIDKFPISRPNLTFSTLTVSNMSPEDSSIYLCSVIVVSGNTIYFGEGSWLTVV.

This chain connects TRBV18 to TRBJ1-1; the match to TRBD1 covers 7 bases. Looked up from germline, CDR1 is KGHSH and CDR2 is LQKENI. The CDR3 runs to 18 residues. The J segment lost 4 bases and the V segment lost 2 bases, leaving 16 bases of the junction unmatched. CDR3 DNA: TGTGCCAGCTCACCATCGCATTCCAGGGGGGTGTTGGGCACTGAAGCTTTCTTT. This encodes CASSPSHSRGVLGTEAFF.